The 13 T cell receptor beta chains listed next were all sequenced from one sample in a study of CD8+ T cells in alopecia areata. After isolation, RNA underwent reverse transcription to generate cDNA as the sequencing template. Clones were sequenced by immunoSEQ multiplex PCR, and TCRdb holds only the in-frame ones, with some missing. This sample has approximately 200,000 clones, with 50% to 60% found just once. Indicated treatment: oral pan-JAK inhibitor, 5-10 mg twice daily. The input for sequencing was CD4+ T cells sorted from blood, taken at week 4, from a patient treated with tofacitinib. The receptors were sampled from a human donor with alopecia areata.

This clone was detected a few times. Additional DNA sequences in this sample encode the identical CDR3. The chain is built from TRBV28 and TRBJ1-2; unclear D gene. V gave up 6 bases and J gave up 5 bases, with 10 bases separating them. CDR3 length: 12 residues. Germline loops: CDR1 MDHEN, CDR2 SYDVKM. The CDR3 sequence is CASSPPGYGYTF. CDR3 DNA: TGTGCCAGCAGCCCCCCGGGGTATGGCTACACCTTC.

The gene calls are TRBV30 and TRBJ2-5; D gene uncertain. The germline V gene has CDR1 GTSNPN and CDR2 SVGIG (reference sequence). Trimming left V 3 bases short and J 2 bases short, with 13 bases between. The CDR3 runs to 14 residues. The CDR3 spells CAWSRWSVQETQYF. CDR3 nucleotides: TGTGCCTGGAGCCGGTGGTCGGTTCAAGAGACCCAGTACTTC.

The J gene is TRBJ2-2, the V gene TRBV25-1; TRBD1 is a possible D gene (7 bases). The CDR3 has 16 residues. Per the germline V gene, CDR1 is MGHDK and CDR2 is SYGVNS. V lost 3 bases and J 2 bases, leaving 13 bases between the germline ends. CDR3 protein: CASSEEGAINTGELFF. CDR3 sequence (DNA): TGTGCCAGCAGTGAGGAGGGGGCAATCAACACCGGGGAGCTGTTTTTT.

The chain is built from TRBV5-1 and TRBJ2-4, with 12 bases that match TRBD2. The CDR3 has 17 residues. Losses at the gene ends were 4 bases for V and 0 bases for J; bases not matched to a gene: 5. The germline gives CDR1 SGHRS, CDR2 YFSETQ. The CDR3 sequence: CASSAASGGVAKNIQYF. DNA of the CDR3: TGCGCCAGCAGCGCCGCTAGCGGGGGGGTAGCCAAAAACATTCAGTACTTC.

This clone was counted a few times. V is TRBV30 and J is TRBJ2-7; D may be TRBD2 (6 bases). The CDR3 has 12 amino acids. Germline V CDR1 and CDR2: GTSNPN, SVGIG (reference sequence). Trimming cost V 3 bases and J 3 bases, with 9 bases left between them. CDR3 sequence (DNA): TGTGCCTGGAGGGGGGGTGACTACGAGCAGTACTTC. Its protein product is CAWRGGDYEQYF.

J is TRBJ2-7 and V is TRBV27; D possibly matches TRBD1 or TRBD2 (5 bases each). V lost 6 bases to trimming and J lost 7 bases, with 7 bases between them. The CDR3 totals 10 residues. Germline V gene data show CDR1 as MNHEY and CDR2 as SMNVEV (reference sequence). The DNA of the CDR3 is TGTGCCAGCAGCTGGGGGGAGCAGTACTTC. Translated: CASSWGEQYF.

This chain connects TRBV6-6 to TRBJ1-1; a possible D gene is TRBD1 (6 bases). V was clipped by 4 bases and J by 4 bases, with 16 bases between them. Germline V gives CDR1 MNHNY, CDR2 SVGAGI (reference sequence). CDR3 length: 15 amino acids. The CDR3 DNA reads TGTGCCAGCAGTTCCTACAGGGAAGTATCCACTGAAGCTTTCTTT. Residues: CASSSYREVSTEAFF.

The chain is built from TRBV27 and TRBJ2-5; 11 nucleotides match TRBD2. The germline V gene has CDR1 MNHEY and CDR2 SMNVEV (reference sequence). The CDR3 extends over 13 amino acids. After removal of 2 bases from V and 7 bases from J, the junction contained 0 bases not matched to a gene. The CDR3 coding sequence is TGTGCCAGCAGTTTACTAGCGGGGGGGACCCAGTACTTC. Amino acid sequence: CASSLLAGGTQYF.

The DNA for the CDR3 is TGTGCCTGGAGTGTACAGGGGAATAGGCATGGCTACACCTTC. This sequence encodes CAWSVQGNRHGYTF. The J gene is TRBJ1-2, the V gene TRBV30; 7 bases match TRBD1. Germline values: CDR1 GTSNPN, CDR2 SVGIG (reference sequence). The CDR3 loop spans 14 amino acids. The V segment lost 0 bases and the J segment 6 bases; nucleotides outside the gene matches: 7.

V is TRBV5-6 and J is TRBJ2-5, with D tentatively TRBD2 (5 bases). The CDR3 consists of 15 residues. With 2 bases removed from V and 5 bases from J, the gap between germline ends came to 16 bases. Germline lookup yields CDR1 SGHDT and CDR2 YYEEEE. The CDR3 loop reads CASSLRKRIRETQYF. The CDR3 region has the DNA TGTGCCAGCAGCTTAAGGAAGCGGATCAGGGAGACCCAGTACTTC.

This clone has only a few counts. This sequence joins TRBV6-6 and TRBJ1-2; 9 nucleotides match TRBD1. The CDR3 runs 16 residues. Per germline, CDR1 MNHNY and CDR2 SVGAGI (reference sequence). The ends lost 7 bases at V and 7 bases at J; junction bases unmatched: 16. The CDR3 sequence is CASKTKQGASGSGYTF. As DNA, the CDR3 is TGTGCCAGCAAAACGAAACAGGGGGCCTCGGGGTCTGGCTACACCTTC.

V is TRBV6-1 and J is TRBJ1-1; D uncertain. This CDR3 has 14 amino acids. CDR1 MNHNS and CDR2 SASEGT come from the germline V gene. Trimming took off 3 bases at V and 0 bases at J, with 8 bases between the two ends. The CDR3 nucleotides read TGTGCCAGCAGTGATGCAGTATTGAACACTGAAGCTTTCTTT. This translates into CASSDAVLNTEAFF.

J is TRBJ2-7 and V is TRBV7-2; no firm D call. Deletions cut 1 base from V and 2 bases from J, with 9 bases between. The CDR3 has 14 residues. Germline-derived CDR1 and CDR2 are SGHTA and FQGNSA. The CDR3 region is CASSLGGSTYEQYF. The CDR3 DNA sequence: TGTGCCAGCAGCTTAGGAGGCAGTACCTACGAGCAGTACTTC.